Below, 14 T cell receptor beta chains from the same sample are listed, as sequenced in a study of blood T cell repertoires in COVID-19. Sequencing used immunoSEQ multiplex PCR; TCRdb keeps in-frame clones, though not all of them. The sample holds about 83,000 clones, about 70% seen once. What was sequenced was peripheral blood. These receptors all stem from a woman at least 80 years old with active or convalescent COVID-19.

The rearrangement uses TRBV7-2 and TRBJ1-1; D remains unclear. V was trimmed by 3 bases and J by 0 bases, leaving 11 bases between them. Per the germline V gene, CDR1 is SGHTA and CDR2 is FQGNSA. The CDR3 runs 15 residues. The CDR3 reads CASSLGGGMNTEAFF. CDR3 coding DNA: TGTGCCAGCAGCTTGGGCGGAGGCATGAACACTGAAGCTTTCTTT.

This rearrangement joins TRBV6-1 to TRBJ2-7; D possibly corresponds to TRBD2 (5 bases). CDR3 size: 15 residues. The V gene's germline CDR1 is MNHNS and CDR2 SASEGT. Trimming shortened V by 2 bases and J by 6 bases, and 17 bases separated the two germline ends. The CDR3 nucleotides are TGTGCCAGCAGTGAAATCTTTCGGGGTTTTGGCGAGCAGTACTTC. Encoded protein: CASSEIFRGFGEQYF.

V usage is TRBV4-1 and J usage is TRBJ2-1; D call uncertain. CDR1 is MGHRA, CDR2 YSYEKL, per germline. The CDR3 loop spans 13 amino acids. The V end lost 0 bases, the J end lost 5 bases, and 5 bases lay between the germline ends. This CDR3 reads CASSQDLDNEQFF. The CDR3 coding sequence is TGCGCCAGCAGCCAAGATCTCGACAATGAGCAGTTCTTC.

CDR3 region: CASSILSGDRQETQYF. The CDR3 DNA reads as TGTGCCAGCAGCATTTTGTCGGGGGACAGACAAGAGACCCAGTACTTC. This chain links TRBV11-2 with TRBJ2-5; D may be TRBD1 (7 bases). From germline, CDR1 is SGHAT and CDR2 FQNNGV. The CDR3 sequence is 16 residues long. V lost 5 bases and J lost 2, with 18 bases in between.

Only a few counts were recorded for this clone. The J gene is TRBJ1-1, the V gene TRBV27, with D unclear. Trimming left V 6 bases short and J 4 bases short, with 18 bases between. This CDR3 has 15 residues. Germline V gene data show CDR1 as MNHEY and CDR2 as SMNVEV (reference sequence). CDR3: CASSRNPEGGTEAFF. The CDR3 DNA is TGTGCCAGCAGCCGAAACCCCGAGGGTGGCACTGAAGCTTTCTTT.

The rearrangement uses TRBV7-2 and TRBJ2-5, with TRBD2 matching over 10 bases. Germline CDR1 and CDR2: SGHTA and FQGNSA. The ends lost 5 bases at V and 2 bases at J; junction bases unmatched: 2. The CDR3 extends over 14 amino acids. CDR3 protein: CASSPTSGQETQYF. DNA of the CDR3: TGTGCCAGCAGCCCGACTAGCGGGCAAGAGACCCAGTACTTC.

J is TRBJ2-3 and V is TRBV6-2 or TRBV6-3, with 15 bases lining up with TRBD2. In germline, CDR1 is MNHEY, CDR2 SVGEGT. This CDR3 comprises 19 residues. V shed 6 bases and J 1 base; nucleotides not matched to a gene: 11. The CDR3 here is CASSLGTSGGIPRTDTQYF. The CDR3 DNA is TGTGCCAGCAGCCTAGGGACTAGCGGGGGGATACCCCGCACAGATACGCAGTATTTT.

CDR3 DNA: TGTGCCAGCACCCGCCTAGCGGGGGGGTCCTACAATGAGCAGTTCTTC. Its translation is CASTRLAGGSYNEQFF. This rearrangement joins TRBV5-5 to TRBJ2-1, with TRBD2 identical over 12 bases. CDR3 size: 16 residues. J was trimmed by 1 base and V by 6 bases; bases with no gene match: 5. Germline V lookup: CDR1 SGHKS, CDR2 YYEKEE (reference sequence).

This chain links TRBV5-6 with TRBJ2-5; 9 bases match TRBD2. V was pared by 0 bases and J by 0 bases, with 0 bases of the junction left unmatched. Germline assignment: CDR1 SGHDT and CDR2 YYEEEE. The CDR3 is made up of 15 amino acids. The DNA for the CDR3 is TGTGCCAGCAGCTTGGGACTAGCGGACCAAGAGACCCAGTACTTC. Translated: CASSLGLADQETQYF.

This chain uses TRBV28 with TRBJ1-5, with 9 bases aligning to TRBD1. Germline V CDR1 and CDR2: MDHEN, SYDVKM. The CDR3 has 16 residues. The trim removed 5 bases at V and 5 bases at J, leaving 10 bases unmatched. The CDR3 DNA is TGTGCCAGCAGTATATACCGGGACAGGGCATATCAGCCCCAGCATTTT. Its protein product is CASSIYRDRAYQPQHF.

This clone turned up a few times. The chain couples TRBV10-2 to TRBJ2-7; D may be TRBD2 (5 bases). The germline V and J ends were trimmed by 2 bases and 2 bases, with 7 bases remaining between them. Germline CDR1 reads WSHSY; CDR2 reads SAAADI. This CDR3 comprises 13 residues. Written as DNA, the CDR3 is TGCGCCAGCAGTGAGAACGGGGCCTACGAGCAGTACTTC. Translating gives CASSENGAYEQYF.

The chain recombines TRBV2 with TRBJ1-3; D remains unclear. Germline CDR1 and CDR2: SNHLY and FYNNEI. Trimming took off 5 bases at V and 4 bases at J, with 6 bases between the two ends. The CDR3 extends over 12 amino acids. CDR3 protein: CASSSQGNTIYF. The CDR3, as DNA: TGTGCCAGCAGTTCACAGGGAAACACCATATATTTT.

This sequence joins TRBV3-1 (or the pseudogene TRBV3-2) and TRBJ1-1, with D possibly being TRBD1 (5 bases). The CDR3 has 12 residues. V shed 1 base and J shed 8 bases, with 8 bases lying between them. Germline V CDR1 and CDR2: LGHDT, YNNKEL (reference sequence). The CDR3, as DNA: TGTGCCAGCAGCCAAGGGGCAGGGGAAGCTTTCTTT. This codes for CASSQGAGEAFF.

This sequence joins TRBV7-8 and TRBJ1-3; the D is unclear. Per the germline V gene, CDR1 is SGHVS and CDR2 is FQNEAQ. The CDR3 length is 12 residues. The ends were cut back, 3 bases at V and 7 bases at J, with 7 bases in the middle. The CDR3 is CASSFSMNTIYF. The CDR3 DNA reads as TGTGCCAGCAGCTTTTCAATGAACACCATATATTTT.